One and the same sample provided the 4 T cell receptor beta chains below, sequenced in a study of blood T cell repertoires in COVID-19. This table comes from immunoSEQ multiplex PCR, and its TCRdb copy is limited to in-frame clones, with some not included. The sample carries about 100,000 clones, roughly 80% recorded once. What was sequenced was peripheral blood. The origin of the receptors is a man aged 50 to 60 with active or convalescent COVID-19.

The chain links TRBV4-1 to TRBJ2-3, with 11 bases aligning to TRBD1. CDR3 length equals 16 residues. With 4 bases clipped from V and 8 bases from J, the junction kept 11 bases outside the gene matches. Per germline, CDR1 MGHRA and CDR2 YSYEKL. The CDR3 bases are TGCGCCAGCAGCCCGCCGGGACAGGGGGTAAGGAGTACGCAGTATTTT. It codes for CASSPPGQGVRSTQYF.

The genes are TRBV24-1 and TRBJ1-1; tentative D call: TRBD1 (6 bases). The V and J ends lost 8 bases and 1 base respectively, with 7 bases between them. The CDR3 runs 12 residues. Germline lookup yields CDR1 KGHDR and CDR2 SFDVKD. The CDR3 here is CATKGGNTEAFF. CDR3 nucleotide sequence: TGTGCCACCAAAGGGGGGAACACTGAAGCTTTCTTT.

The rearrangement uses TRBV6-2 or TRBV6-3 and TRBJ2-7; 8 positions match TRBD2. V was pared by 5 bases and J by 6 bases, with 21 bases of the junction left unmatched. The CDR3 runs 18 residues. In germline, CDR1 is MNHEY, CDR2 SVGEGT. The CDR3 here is CASSRKGGLAGTWAEQYF. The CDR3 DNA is TGTGCCAGCAGTCGCAAAGGAGGTCTAGCGGGTACCTGGGCCGAGCAGTACTTC.

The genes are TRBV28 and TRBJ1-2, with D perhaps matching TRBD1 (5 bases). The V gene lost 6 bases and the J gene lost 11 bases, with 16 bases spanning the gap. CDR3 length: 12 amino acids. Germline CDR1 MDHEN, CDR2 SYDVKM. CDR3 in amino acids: CASRTGDEGYTF. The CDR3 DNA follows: TGTGCCAGCAGGACGGGGGATGAGGGATACACCTTC.